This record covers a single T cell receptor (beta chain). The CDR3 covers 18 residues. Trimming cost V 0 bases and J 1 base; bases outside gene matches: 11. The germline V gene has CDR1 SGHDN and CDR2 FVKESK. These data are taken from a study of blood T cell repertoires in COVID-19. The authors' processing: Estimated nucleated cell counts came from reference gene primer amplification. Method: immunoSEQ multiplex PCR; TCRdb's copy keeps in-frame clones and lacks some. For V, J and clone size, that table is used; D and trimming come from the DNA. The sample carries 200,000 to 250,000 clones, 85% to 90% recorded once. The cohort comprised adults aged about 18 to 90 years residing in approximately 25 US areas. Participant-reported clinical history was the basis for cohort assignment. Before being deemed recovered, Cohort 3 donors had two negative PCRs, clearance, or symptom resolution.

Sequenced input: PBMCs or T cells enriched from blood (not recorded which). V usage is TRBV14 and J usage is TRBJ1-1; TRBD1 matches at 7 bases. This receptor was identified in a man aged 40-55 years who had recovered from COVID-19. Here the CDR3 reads CASSQDLGTARWNTEAFF. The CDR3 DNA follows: TGTGCCAGCAGCCAAGATCTGGGGACAGCTCGTTGGAACACTGAAGCTTTCTTT.